Only one count was recorded for the clone carrying this TCR beta chain. The sample originates from a study of Ad26.COV2.S vaccination and SARS-CoV-2 variants. On the study more broadly: The trial was COV1001 and the donor's arm was Ad26.COV2.S. Administration of Ad26.COV2.S was intramuscular, either once or twice 56 days apart.

Sequencing was performed with immunoSEQ multiplex PCR; in TCRdb, only in-frame clones are kept and a portion is missing. The sample has about 350,000 clones; around 84% are singletons. Noted treatment: 19 received Ad26.COV2.S at low or high dose, single or two shots; 5 received placebo; per-sample allocation not given. Material that was analyzed had been drawn on day 63 after the first vaccine or placebo injection. Ad26 vector vaccine expressed Wuhan-strain SARS-CoV-2 spike. This TCR came from a person aged 18 to 59 who received the Ad26.COV2.S COVID-19 vaccine or a placebo. Here the sequenced sample was peripheral blood, taken in a trial of Ad26.COV2.S vaccine versus placebo.

CDR3: CASSQRFGTEQSTDTQYF. The CDR3 DNA reads TGCGCCAGCAGCCAACGGTTCGGGACAGAGCAATCCACAGATACGCAGTATTTT. The gene calls are TRBV4-1 and TRBJ2-3; 7 positions agree with TRBD1. The length of the CDR3 is 18 residues. V was pared by 2 bases and J by 2 bases, with 13 bases of the junction left unmatched. The germline V gene encodes CDR1 MGHRA and CDR2 YSYEKL.